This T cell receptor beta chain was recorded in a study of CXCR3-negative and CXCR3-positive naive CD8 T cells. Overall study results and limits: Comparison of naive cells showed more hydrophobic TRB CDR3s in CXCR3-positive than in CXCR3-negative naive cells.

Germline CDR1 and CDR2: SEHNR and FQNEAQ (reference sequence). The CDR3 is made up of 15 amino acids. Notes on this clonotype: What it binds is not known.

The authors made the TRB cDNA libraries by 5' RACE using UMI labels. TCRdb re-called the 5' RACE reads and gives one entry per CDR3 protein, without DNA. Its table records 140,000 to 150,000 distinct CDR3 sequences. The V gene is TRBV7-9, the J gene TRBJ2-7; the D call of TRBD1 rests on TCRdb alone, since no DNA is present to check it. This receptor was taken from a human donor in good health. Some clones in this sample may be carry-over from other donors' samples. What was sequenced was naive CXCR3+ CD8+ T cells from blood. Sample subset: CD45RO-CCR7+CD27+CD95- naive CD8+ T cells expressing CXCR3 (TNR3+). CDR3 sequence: CASSLRLAGPLEQYF.